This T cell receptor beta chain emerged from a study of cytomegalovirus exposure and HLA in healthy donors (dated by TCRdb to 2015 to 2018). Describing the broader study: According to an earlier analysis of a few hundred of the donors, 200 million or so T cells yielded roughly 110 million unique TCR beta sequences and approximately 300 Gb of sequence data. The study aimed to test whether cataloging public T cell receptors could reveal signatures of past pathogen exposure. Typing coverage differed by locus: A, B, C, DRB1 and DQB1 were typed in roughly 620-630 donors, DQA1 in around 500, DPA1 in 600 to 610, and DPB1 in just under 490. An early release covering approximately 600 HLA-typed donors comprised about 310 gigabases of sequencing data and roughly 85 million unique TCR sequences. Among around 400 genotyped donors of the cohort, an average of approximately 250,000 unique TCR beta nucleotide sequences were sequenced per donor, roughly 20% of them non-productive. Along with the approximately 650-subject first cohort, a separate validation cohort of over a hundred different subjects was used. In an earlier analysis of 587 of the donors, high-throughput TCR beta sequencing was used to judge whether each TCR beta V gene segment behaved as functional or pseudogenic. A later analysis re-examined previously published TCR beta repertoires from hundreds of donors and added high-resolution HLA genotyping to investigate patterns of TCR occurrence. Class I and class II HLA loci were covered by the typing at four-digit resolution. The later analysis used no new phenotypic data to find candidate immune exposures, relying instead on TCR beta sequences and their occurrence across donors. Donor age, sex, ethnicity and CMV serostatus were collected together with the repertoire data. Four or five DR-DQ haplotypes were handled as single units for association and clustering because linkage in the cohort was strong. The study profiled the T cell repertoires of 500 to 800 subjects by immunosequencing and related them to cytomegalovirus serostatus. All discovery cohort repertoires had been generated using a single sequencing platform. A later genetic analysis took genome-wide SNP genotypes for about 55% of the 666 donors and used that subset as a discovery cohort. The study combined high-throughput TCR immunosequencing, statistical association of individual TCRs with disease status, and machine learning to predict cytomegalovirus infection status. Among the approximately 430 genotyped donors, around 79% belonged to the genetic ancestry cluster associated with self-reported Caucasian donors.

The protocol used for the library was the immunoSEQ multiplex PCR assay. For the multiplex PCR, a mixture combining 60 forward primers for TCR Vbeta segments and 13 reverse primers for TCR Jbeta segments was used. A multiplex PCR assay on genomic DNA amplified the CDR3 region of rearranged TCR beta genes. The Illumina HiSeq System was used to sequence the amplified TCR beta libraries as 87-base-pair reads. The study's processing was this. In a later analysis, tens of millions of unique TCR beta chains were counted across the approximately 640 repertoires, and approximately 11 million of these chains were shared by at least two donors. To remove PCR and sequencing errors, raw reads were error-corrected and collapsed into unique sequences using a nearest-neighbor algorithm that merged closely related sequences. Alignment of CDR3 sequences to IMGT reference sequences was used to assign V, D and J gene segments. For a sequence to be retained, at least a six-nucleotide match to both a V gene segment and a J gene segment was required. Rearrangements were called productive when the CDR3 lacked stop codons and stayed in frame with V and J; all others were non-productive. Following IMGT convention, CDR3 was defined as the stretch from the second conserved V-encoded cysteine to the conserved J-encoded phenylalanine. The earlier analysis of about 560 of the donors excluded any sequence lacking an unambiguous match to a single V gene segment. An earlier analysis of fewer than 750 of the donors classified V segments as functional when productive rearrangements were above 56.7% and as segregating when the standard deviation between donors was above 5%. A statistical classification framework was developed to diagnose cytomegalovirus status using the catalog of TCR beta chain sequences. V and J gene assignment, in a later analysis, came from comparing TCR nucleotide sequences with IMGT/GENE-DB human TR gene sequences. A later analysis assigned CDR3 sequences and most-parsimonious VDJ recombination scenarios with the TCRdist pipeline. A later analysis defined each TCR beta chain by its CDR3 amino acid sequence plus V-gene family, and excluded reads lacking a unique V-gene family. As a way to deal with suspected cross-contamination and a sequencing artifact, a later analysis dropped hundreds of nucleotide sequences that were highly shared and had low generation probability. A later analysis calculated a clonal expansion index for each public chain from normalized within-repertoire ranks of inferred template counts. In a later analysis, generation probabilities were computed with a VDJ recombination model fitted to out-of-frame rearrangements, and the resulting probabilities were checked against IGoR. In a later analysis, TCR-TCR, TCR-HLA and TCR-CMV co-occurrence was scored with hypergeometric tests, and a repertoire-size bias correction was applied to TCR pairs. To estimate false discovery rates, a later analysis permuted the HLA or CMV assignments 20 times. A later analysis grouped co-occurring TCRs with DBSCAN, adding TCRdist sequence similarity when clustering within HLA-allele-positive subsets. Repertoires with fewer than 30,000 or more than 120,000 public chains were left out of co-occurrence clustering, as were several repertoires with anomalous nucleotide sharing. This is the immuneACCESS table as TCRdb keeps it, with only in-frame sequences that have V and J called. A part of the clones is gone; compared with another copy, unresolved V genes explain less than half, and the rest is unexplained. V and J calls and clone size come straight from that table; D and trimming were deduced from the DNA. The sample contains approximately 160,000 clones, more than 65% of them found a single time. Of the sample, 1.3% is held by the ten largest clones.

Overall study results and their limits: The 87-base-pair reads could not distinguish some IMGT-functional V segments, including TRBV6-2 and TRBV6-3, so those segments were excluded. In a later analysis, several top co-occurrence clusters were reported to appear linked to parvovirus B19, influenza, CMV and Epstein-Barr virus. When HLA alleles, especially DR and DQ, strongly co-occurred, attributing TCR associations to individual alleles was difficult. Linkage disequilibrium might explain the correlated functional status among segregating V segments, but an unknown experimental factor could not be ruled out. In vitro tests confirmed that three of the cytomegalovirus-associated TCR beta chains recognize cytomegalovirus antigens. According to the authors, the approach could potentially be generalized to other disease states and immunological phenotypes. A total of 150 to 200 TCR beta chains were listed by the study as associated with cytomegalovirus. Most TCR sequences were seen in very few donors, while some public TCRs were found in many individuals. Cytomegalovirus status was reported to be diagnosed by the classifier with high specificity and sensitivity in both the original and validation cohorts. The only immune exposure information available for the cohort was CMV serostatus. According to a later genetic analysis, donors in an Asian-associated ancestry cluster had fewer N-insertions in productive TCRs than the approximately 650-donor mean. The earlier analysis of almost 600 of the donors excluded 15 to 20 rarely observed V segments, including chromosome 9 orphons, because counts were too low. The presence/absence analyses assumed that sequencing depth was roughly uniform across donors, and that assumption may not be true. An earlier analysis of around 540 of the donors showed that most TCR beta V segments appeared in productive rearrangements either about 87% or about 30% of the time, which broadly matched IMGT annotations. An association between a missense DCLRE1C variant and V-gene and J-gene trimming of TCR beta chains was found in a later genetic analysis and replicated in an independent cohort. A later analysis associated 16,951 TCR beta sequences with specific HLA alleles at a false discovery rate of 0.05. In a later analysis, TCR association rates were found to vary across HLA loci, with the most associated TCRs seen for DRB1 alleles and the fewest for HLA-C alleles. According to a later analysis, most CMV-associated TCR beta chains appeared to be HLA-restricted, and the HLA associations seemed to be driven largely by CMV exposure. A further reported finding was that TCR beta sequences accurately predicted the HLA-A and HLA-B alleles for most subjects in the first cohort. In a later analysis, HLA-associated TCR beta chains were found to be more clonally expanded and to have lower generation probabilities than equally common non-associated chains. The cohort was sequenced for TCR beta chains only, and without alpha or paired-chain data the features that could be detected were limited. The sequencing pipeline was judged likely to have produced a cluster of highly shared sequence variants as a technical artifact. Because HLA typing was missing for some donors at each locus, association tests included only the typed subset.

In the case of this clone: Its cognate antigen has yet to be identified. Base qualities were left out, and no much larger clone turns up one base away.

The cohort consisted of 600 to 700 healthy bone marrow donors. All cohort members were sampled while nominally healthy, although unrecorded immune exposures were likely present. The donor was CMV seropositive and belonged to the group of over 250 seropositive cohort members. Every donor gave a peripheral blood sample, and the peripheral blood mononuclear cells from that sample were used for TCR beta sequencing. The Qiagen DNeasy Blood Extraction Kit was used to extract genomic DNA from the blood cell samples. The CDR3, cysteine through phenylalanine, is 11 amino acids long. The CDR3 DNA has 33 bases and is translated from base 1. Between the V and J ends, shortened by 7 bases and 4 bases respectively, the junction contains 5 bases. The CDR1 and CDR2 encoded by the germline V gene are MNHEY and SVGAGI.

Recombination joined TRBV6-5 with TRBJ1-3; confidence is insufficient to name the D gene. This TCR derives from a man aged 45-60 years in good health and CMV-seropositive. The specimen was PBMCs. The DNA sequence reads TGTGCCAGCAAACGGGGAAACACCATATATTTT. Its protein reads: CASKRGNTIYF.